This T cell receptor (beta chain) was captured by sequencing in a study of T-cell memory formation after mild COVID-19 (dated by TCRdb to the early 2020s). Regarding the complete study: Most TCR sequence clusters were specific to one of the two donors. In two donors, T-cell clones that expanded and contracted after mild COVID-19 were tracked by sequencing TCRalpha and TCRbeta repertoires over time. The cohort was made up of two young adult volunteers, one female and one male, who were previously healthy. The paper's findings and limits, for the study overall: Clones contracting from day 15 to 85 had balanced CD4/CD8 phenotypes, while a second wave expanding from day 15 to 37 was biased towards CD4+. SARS-CoV-2 specificity was not confirmed for the second-wave clones peaking on day 37. Only two mild cases were covered in the study, and larger cohorts including severe cases with pre-infection samples were considered necessary. Some responding clones were found in pre-infection memory, which suggests that pre-existing cross-reactive memory T cells took part in the SARS-CoV-2 response. Contracting CD4+ clones appeared mostly in the CM and EM memory subsets, whereas CD8+ clones were enriched in EMRA.

PBMCs were isolated by Ficoll-Paque density gradient centrifugation. The instrument was an Illumina NovaSeq 6000. Using 5'RACE with constant-segment primers, TCRalpha and TCRbeta cDNA libraries were constructed, with sample barcodes and unique molecular identifiers added in the process. Trizol reagent was used to extract RNA from every sample. The libraries were amplified in two PCR steps, and the second step added a second sample barcode and Illumina TruSeq adapters. Sequencing of the libraries was done on an Illumina NovaSeq, producing 2 x 150 bp paired-end reads. The source study handled its data this way. The reads were demultiplexed and collapsed into UMI-guided consensus sequences using migec v1.2.7. Using mixcr v2.1.11, the UMI consensuses were aligned to TRA and TRB V and J templates and assembled into clonotypes. Clonotypes were classified as expanded or contracted when called significant by both edgeR and NoisET, with noise models trained on biological replicates. edgeR calls used a false discovery rate-adjusted p below 0.01 and a log2 fold-change threshold of 1. PCA with hierarchical clustering of max-normalized trajectories of the 1000 most abundant clonotypes was used as exploratory dynamics analysis. Separately sequenced CD4+ and CD8+ repertoires were used to assign the CD4 or CD8 phenotype of responding clones. The public reads were reanalyzed by TCRdb: fastp trimming at Q25, MiXCR alignment, in-frame beta chains only. Each entry merges the rows of one CDR3 protein and shows their most common DNA and genes. TCRdb, rather than the study authors, made the V and J calls. This sample gives about 49,000 distinct CDR3 sequences in total; roughly 27% of them show up just once. The top ten constitute about two fifths of the sample.

Of note for this clonotype: Its specific antigen is unknown. No much larger clonotype is one base removed from it; base qualities were not supplied.

For CDR1 and CDR2, the germline V gene lists MNHEY and SVGEGT. At the junction V is shortened by 2 bases and J by 3 bases; bases outside the gene matches: 2. The CDR3 numbers 14 residues from cysteine through phenylalanine. Only CDR3 DNA is held: 42 bases, read in frame from base 1. The sequenced sample was PBMCs or a T cell subset sorted from them (not recorded which). The rearranged segments are TRBV6-2 or TRBV6-3 and TRBJ1-1; TRBD1 lines up with 8 middle nucleotides. The clonotype comes from a man aged 18 to 30 who had mild COVID-19 (a few samples of this study predate the infection). The sample titles of this study are shuffled in the database, so cell type and time point are left out; the donor was told from shared clones. The sequenced DNA: TGTGCCAGCAGTTACCGACAGGGGTACACTGAAGCTTTCTTT. It encodes CASSYRQGYTEAFF.